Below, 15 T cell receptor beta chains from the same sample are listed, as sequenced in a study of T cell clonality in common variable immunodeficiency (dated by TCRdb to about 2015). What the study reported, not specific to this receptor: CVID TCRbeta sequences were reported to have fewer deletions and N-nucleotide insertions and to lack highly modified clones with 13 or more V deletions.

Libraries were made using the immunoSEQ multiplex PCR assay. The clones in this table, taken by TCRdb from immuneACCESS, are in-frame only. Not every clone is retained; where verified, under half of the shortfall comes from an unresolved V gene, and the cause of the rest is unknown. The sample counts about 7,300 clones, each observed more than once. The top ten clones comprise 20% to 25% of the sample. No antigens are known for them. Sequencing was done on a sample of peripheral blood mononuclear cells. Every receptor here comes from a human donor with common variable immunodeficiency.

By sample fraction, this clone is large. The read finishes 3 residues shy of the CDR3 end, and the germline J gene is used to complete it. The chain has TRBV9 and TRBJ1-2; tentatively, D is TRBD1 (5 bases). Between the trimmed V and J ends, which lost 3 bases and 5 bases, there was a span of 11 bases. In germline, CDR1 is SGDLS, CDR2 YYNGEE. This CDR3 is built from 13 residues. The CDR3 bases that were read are TGTGCCAGCAGCGATGGGAGGGGTTATGGC. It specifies CASSDGRGYG. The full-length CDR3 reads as CASSDGRGYGYTF.

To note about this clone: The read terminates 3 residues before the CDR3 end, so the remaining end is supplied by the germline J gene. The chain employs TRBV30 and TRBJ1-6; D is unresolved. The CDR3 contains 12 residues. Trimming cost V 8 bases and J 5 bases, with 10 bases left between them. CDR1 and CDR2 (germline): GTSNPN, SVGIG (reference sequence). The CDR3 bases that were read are TGTGCCAAAAGGGTCAATAATTCACCC. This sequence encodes CAKRVNNSP. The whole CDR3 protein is CAKRVNNSPLHF.

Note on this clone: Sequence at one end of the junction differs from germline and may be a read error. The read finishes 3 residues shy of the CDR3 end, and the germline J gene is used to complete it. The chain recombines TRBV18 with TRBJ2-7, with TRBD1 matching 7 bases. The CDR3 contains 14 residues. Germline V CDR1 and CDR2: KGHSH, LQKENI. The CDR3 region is CASSSPGQTYEQYF. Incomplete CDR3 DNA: TGTGCCAGCTCATCACCGGGACAGACCTACGAG.

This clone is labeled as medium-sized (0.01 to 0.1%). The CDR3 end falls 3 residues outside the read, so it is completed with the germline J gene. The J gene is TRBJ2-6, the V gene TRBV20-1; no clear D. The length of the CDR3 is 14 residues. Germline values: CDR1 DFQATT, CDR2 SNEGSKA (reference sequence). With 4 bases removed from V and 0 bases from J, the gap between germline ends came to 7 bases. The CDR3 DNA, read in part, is TGCAGTGCTAAAATTAGCTCTGGGGCCAACGTC. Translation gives CSAKISSGANV. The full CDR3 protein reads CSAKISSGANVLTF.

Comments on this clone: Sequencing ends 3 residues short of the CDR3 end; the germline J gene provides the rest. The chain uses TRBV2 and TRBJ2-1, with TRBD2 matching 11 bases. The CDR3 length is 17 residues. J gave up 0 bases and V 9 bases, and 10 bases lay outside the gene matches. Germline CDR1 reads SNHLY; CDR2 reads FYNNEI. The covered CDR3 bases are TGTGCCAGGAAAGTAGCGGGAGGGACGAGCTCCTACAATGAG. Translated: CARKVAGGTSSYNE. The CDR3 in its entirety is CARKVAGGTSSYNEQFF.

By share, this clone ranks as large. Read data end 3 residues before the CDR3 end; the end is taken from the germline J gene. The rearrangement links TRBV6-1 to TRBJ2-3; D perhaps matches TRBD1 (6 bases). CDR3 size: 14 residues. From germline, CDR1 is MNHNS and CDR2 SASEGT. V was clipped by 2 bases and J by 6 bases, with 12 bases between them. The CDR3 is CASSEWGLGDTQYF. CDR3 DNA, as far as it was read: TGTGCCAGCAGTGAATGGGGGCTCGGGGATACG.

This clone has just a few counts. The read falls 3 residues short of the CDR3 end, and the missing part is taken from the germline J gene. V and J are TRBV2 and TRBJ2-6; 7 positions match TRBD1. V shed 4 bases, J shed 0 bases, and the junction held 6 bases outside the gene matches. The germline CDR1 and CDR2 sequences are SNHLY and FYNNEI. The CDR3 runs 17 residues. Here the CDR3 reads CASSGQGSYSGANVLTF. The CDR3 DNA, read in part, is TGTGCCAGCAGTGGACAGGGTTCCTACTCTGGGGCCAACGTC. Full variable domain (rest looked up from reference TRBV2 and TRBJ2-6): EPEVTQTPSHQVTQMGQEVILRCVPISNHLYFYWYRQILGQKVEFLVSFYNNEISEKSEIFDDQFSVERPDGSNFTLKIRSTKLEDSAMYFCASSGQGSYSGANVLTFGAGSRLTVL.

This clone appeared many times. CDR3 protein: CSVVTSTETQYF. The part of the CDR3 DNA that was read is TGCAGCGTTGTAACTAGTACAGAGACC. This chain joins TRBV29-1 and TRBJ2-5; maybe TRBD2 (5 bases). The read falls 3 residues short of the CDR3 end, and the missing part is taken from the germline J gene. The length of the CDR3 is 12 residues. Germline values: CDR1 SQVTM, CDR2 ANQGSEA. V lost 4 bases and J lost 4, with 10 bases in between.

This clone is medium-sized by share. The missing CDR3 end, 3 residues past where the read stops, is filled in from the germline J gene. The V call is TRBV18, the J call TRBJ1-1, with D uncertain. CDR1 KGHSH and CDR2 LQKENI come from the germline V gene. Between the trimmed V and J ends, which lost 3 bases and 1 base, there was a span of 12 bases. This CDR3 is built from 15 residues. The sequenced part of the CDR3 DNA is TGTGCCAGCTCACCCGCGATACGGGGGAACACTGAA. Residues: CASSPAIRGNTE. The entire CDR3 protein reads CASSPAIRGNTEAFF.

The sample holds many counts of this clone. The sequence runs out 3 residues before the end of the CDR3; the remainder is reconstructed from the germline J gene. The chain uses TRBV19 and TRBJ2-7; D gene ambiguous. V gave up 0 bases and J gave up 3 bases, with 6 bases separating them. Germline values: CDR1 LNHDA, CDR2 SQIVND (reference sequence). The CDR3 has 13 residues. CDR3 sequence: CASSIDLLYEQYF. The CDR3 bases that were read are TGTGCCAGTAGTATAGATCTCCTCTACGAG.

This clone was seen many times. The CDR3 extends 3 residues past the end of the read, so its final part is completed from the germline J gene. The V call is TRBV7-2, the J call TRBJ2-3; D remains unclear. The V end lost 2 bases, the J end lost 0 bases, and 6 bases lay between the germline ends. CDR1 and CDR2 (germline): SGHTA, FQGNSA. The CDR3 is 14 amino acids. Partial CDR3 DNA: TGTGCCAGCAGCTTATTCGGGAGCACAGATACG. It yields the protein CASSLFGSTDT. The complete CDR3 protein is CASSLFGSTDTQYF.

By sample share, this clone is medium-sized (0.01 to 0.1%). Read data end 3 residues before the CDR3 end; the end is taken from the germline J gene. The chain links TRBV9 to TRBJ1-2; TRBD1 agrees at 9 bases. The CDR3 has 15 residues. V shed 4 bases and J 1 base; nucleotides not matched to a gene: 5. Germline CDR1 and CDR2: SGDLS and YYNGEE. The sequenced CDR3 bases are TGTGCCAGCAGCTCTCGACAGGGGGGTAACTATGGC. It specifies CASSSRQGGNYG. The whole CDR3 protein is CASSSRQGGNYGYTF.

The DNA read from the CDR3 is TGTGCCTGGAGTGGTGTCGGACTAGGGACCGGGGAG. Translation gives CAWSGVGLGTGE. Given in full, the CDR3 is CAWSGVGLGTGELFF. V gene TRBV30 combines with J gene TRBJ2-2; 7 bases fit TRBD2. The missing CDR3 end, 3 residues past where the read stops, is filled in from the germline J gene. J was trimmed by 5 bases and V by 1 base; bases with no gene match: 7. The CDR3 consists of 15 residues. Looked up from germline, CDR1 is GTSNPN and CDR2 is SVGIG (reference sequence). The full variable domain, its missing parts supplied by reference TRBV30 and TRBJ2-2, is SQTIHQWPATLVQPVGSPLSLECTVEGTSNPNLYWYRQAAGRGLQLLFYSVGIGQISSEVPQNLSASRPQDRQFILSSKKLLLSDSGFYLCAWSGVGLGTGELFFGEGSRLTVL.

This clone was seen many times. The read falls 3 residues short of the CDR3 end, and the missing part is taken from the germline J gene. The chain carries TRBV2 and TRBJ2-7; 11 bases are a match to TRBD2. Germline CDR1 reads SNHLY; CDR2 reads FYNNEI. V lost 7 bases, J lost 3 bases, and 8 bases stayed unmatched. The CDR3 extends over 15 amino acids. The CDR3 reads CASTRLAGRVYEQYF. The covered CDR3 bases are TGTGCCAGCACCCGACTAGCGGGAAGGGTCTACGAG.

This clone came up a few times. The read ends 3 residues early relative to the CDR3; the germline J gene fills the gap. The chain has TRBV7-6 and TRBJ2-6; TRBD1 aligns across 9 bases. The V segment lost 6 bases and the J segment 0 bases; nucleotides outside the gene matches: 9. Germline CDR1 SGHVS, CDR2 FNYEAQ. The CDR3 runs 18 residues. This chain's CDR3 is CASSYAGTGSSGANVLTF. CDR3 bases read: TGTGCCAGCAGTTACGCCGGGACAGGGAGCTCTGGGGCCAACGTC.